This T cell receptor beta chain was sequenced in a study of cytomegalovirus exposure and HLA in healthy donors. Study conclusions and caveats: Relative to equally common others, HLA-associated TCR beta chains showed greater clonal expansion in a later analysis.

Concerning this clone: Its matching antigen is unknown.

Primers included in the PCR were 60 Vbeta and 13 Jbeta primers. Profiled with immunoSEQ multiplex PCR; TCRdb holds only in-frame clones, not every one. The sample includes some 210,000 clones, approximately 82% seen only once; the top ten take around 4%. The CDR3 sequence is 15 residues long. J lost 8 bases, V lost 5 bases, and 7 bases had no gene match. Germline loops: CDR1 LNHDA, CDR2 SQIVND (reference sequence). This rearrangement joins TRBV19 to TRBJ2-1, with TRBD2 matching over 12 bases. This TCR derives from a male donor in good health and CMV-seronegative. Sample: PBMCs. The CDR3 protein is CASSRRTSGNDEQFF. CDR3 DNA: TGTGCCAGTAGTCGCCGGACTAGCGGGAACGATGAGCAGTTCTTC.